Shown below are 25 T cell receptor beta chains from a single sample sequenced in a study of T cell repertoires in cytomegalovirus infection. MiXCR, run by TCRdb on the reads, gives a single entry per CDR3 protein. The sample includes fewer than 950,000 distinct CDR3 sequences, approximately 32% of them seen just once. These receptors have no identified antigens. The input for sequencing was cultured CD8+ T cells from PBMCs, taken from culture after CMV antigen stimulation. The receptors shown here come from a human donor in good health (CMV status not recorded). Some clones in this sample may be carry-over from other donors' samples.

In its sample, this clonotype was seen a few times. The V gene is TRBV4-3, the J gene TRBJ2-1, with TRBD2 identical over 10 bases. The length of the CDR3 is 18 residues. CDR1 is LGHNA, CDR2 YSLEER, per germline. J gave up 5 bases and V 1 base, and 11 bases lay outside the gene matches. The DNA for the CDR3 is TGCGCCAGCAGCCAAGGGCTAGCGGGGGTGTTTTGGGACAATGAGCAGTTCTTC. Translated: CASSQGLAGVFWDNEQFF.

This clonotype was counted only a few times. The chain combines TRBV2 with TRBJ1-1; D perhaps matches TRBD1 (6 bases). V shed 5 bases and J shed 0 bases, with 19 bases lying between them. This CDR3 comprises 17 residues. Per the germline V gene, CDR1 is SNHLY and CDR2 is FYNNEI. In DNA, the CDR3 is TGTGCCAGCAGTCGACGCCATAAACAGGGTGTGAACACTGAAGCTTTCTTT. It yields the protein CASSRRHKQGVNTEAFF. The whole variable domain, filled in from reference TRBV2 and TRBJ1-1, reads EPEVTQTPSHQVTQMGQEVILRCVPISNHLYFYWYRQILGQKVEFLVSFYNNEISEKSEIFDDQFSVERPDGSNFTLKIRSTKLEDSAMYFCASSRRHKQGVNTEAFFGQGTRLTVV.

This clonotype was counted only a few times. This chain uses TRBV27 with TRBJ1-3; D uncertain. The V end was cut by 3 bases, the J end by 2 bases, with 5 bases between. CDR1 is MNHEY and CDR2 is SMNVEV in the germline V gene (reference sequence). CDR3 length equals 13 residues. CDR3 in amino acids: CASSLRAGNTIYF. Here the CDR3 DNA reads TGTGCCAGCAGTTTGAGGGCTGGAAACACCATATATTTT.

This clonotype has more than one count but fewer than ten. The chain recombines TRBV15 with TRBJ2-7; D may match TRBD1 or TRBD2 (7 bases each). The length of the CDR3 is 16 residues. Looked up from germline, CDR1 is LNHNV and CDR2 is YYDKDF (reference sequence). The ends were cut back, 4 bases at V and 0 bases at J, with 16 bases in the middle. CDR3 amino acids: CATSKRDRYISYEQYF. The CDR3 DNA sequence: TGTGCCACCAGCAAGCGGGACAGATATATCTCCTACGAGCAGTACTTC.

The genes are TRBV12-5 and TRBJ2-3, with 8 bases identical to TRBD1. The V gene end was trimmed by 6 bases and the J gene end by 0 bases; junction bases not matched to a gene: 8. Per germline, CDR1 LGHNT and CDR2 FRNRAP. This CDR3 has 16 residues. CDR3 sequence: CASGQGQVFSTDTQYF. CDR3 sequence (DNA): TGTGCTAGTGGCCAGGGACAGGTTTTTAGCACAGATACGCAGTATTTT.

This chain connects TRBV27 to TRBJ2-3; either TRBD1 or TRBD2 may supply D (5 bases each). This CDR3 spans 11 amino acids. Germline V gene data show CDR1 as MNHEY and CDR2 as SMNVEV (reference sequence). Trimming removed 7 bases from V and 7 bases from J, with 9 bases in between. In nucleotides, the CDR3 is TGTGCCAGCAAGGGGAGAAATACGCAGTATTTT. It translates to CASKGRNTQYF.

This clonotype was counted between two and nine times. The chain combines TRBV6-1 with TRBJ1-3; no clear D. The V end was cut by 8 bases, the J end by 3 bases, with 17 bases between. CDR3 length: 15 amino acids. Germline CDR1 and CDR2: MNHNS and SASEGT. The CDR3 here is CASYGRSPGGNTIYF. The CDR3, as DNA: TGTGCCAGCTACGGGAGAAGTCCGGGTGGAAACACCATATATTTT.

This clonotype has just one count. Given a much more abundant clone one base away, this may be a read error. In DNA, the CDR3 is TGTGCCAGCAGCCGGCTAGCGGGGGGGAACACCCGGGAGCTGTTTTTT. It encodes CASSRLAGGNTRELFF. This rearrangement joins TRBV7-6 to TRBJ2-2, with 12 bases fitting TRBD2. Germline CDR1 is SGHVS and CDR2 is FNYEAQ. The CDR3 sequence is 16 residues long.

The rearrangement uses TRBV3-1 and TRBJ2-7; 12 bases align to TRBD2. Germline V gene lookup returns CDR1 LGHDT and CDR2 YNNKEL (reference sequence). V trimming: 0 bases; J trimming: 2 bases; junction bases outside the gene matches: 2. The CDR3 is 16 residues long. CDR3 in DNA: TGTGCCAGCAGCCAAGATCGACTAGCGGGGGCCTACGAGCAGTACTTC. Protein sequence: CASSQDRLAGAYEQYF.

This clonotype showed up just a few times. V gene TRBV7-6 combines with J gene TRBJ2-7; D might be TRBD1 or TRBD2, each matching 6 bases. V lost 3 bases, J lost 1 base, and 13 bases lay in between. CDR1 SGHVS and CDR2 FNYEAQ come from the germline V gene. This CDR3 contains 15 residues. The CDR3 sequence: CASSFGGGPSYEQYF. The DNA of the CDR3 is TGTGCCAGCAGCTTTGGTGGGGGGCCTTCCTACGAGCAGTACTTC. The variable domain in full, with the rest retrieved from reference TRBV7-6 and TRBJ2-7, is GAGVSQSPRYKVTKRGQDVALRCDPISGHVSLYWYRQALGQGPEFLTYFNYEAQQDKSGLPNDRFSAERPEGSISTLTIQRTEQRDSAMYRCASSFGGGPSYEQYFGPGTRLTVT.

The rearrangement links TRBV6-1 to TRBJ2-7, with 9 bases lining up with TRBD2. The ends lost 8 bases at V and 8 bases at J; junction bases unmatched: 10. This CDR3 contains 13 residues. Germline V gene sequence: CDR1 MNHNS, CDR2 SASEGT. The CDR3 region is CASGHAGGPKQYV. DNA for the CDR3: TGTGCCAGCGGACATGCGGGGGGGCCCAAGCAGTACGTC.

This clonotype came up a few times. The rearrangement joins TRBV2 to TRBJ1-5; D is perhaps TRBD1 (6 bases). Per germline, CDR1 SNHLY and CDR2 FYNNEI. This CDR3 spans 18 amino acids. V shed 6 bases and J shed 0 bases, with 21 bases lying between them. The CDR3: CASSRGQLRGYSNQPQHF. DNA for the CDR3: TGTGCCAGCAGCAGAGGACAGTTAAGGGGGTATAGCAATCAGCCCCAGCATTTT.

The rearrangement joins TRBV15 to TRBJ2-1; 11 nucleotides agree with TRBD2. The CDR3 covers 19 residues. V lost 1 base and J lost 8; bases outside the gene matches: 16. From germline, CDR1 is LNHNV and CDR2 YYDKDF (reference sequence). CDR3 nucleotides: TGTGCCACCAGCAGAGTGGGGGGTGTAGCGGGGGGGCCCGGCCATGAGCAGTTCTTC. Amino acid sequence: CATSRVGGVAGGPGHEQFF.

The chain carries TRBV6-5 and TRBJ1-5; 9 nucleotides align to TRBD1. CDR1 is MNHEY and CDR2 is SVGAGI in the germline V gene. With V trimmed by 6 bases and J by 0 bases, 0 bases remained unmatched. This CDR3 comprises 14 residues. The CDR3 DNA sequence: TGTGCCAGCAGGGGACAGGGTAGCAATCAGCCCCAGCATTTT. As protein: CASRGQGSNQPQHF.

The V and J genes are TRBV12-5 and TRBJ1-5; 8 bases fit TRBD1. The V segment lost 6 bases and the J segment 2 bases; nucleotides outside the gene matches: 6. This CDR3 comprises 15 residues. Germline values: CDR1 LGHNT, CDR2 FRNRAP. The CDR3 DNA reads TGTGCTAGTGGAATTACAGGGGGAGGCAATCAGCCCCAGCATTTT. Translated, it gives CASGITGGGNQPQHF.

Turning to this clonotype: The junction departs from the called germline gene at one end, perhaps through a read error. The V gene is TRBV12-3 or TRBV12-4, the J gene TRBJ1-2, with 7 bases identical to TRBD1. This CDR3 region has 15 residues. The CDR3 loop reads CASSFPGQTLYGYTF. Written as DNA, the CDR3 is TGTGCCAGTAGTTTCCCGGGACAGACTCTCTATGGCTACACCTTC.

This clonotype has just a few counts. The chain employs TRBV28 and TRBJ2-2; D is perhaps TRBD2 (5 bases). The CDR3 loop spans 17 amino acids. Germline lookup yields CDR1 MDHEN and CDR2 SYDVKM. Trimming removed 4 bases from V and 1 base from J, with 16 bases in between. The CDR3 region is CASSSPREGMNTGELFF. The CDR3 DNA reads TGTGCCAGCAGTTCTCCCCGCGAGGGAATGAACACCGGGGAGCTGTTTTTT. The variable domain in full, completed from reference TRBV28 and TRBJ2-2, reads DVKVTQSSRYLVKRTGEKVFLECVQDMDHENMFWYRQDPGLGLRLIYFSYDVKMKEKGDIPEGYSVSREKKERFSLILESASTNQTSMYLCASSSPREGMNTGELFFGEGSRLTVL.

This clonotype was recorded many times. This chain connects TRBV7-2 to TRBJ2-2; D not certain. Germline V lookup: CDR1 SGHTA, CDR2 FQGNSA. The V end was cut by 9 bases, the J end by 6 bases, with 11 bases between. The CDR3 spans 12 residues. The CDR3: CASLRVSGELFF. In DNA form, the CDR3 reads TGTGCCAGTCTCCGGGTTTCCGGGGAGCTGTTTTTT.

This clonotype was counted at least ten times. This chain uses TRBV12-3 or TRBV12-4 with TRBJ1-2; the D gene is possibly TRBD1 (6 bases). The V end was cut by 5 bases, the J end by 4 bases, with 14 bases between. The CDR3 is 14 residues long. DNA for the CDR3: TGTGCCAGCAGTACGGGACATCCCCTCTATGGCTACACCTTC. This sequence encodes CASSTGHPLYGYTF.

The rearrangement uses TRBV15 and TRBJ2-5; D is perhaps TRBD1 or TRBD2 (5 bases each). Germline V gene data show CDR1 as LNHNV and CDR2 as YYDKDF (reference sequence). The CDR3 loop spans 15 amino acids. Between the trimmed V and J ends, which lost 2 bases and 1 base, there was a span of 11 bases. Here the CDR3 DNA reads TGTGCCACCAGCAGACTGAGGGACCTCCAAGAGACCCAGTACTTC. Its protein product is CATSRLRDLQETQYF.

V is TRBV4-1 and J is TRBJ1-1, with D perhaps matching TRBD1 (6 bases). With 3 bases removed from V and 6 bases from J, the gap between germline ends came to 11 bases. CDR3 length: 13 residues. Germline V gives CDR1 MGHRA, CDR2 YSYEKL. This CDR3 is CASSQGWTAEAFF. The CDR3 DNA is TGCGCCAGCAGCCAGGGGTGGACAGCTGAAGCTTTCTTT.

The sample holds a few counts of this clonotype. This chain links TRBV28 with TRBJ2-7; the match to TRBD1 covers 9 bases. This CDR3 spans 16 amino acids. From germline, CDR1 is MDHEN and CDR2 SYDVKM. V shed 4 bases and J 3 bases; nucleotides not matched to a gene: 10. CDR3 protein: CASSSVQGAQRYEQYV. CDR3 sequence (DNA): TGTGCCAGCAGTTCGGTACAGGGGGCCCAGCGCTACGAGCAGTACGTC.

The CDR3 here is CASHPGWGYNEQFF. In nucleotides, the CDR3 is TGTGCCAGTCACCCGGGGTGGGGCTACAATGAGCAGTTCTTC. The chain employs TRBV2 and TRBJ2-1, with D maybe TRBD2 (5 bases). The CDR3 is made up of 14 amino acids. V lost 9 bases, J lost 3 bases, and 15 bases lay in between. CDR1 is SNHLY and CDR2 is FYNNEI in the germline V gene.

The genes are TRBV9 and TRBJ2-3; 9 bases agree with TRBD2. The CDR3 runs to 16 residues. The germline CDR1 and CDR2 sequences are SGDLS and YYNGEE. V lost 6 bases and J lost 1; bases outside the gene matches: 9. The CDR3 protein is CASTQWASGGTDTQYF. Here the CDR3 DNA reads TGTGCCAGCACCCAGTGGGCTAGCGGGGGCACAGATACGCAGTATTTT.

This clonotype was seen repeatedly, ten times or more. V gene TRBV6-1 combines with J gene TRBJ2-3; TRBD2 might be the D (5 bases). Germline V lookup: CDR1 MNHNS, CDR2 SASEGT. The CDR3 runs 17 residues. V was pared by 3 bases and J by 0 bases, with 16 bases between. The CDR3 spells CASSDTIQRRSTDTQYF. The CDR3 DNA sequence: TGTGCCAGCAGTGACACGATCCAGCGGAGGAGCACAGATACGCAGTATTTT.